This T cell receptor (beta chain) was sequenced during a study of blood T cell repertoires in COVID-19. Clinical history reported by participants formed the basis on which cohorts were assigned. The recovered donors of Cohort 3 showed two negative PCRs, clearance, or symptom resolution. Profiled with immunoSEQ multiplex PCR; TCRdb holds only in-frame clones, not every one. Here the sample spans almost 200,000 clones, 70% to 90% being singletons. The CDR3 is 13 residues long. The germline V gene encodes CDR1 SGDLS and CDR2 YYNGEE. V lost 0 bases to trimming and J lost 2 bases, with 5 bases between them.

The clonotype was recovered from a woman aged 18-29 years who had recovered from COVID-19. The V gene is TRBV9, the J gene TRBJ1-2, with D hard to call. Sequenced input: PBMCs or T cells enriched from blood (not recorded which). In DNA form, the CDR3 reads TGTGCCAGCAGCGTAGCCCCAAACTATGGCTACACCTTC. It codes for CASSVAPNYGYTF.